This is a list of T cell receptor beta chains from one sample in a study of T cells in lung cancer brain metastases. Libraries were prepared by immunoSEQ multiplex PCR; TCRdb keeps only in-frame clonotypes and omits some of them. Found here are 5,000 to 6,500 clones, 84% of them singletons; the top ten hold more than 5.5%. Sequenced input: tumor tissue from a brain metastasis. These TCRs come from a man aged 45 to 65 with non-small cell lung cancer that had spread to the brain. Both conserved end residues are part of each CDR3. The order of the fields is V gene, J gene, CDR3 length, clone size, D gene, CDR3 protein, CDR3 DNA. D genes are given only for firm matches. Expanded clones get a size class; other rows say once, few or many, or leave the size out.

TRBV6-5	TRBJ2-7	15	-	TRBD2	CASRDIAGRFGEQYF	TGTGCCAGCAGGGATATAGCGGGTCGTTTTGGCGAGCAGTACTTC
TRBV2	TRBJ1-2	15	-	-	CASSEQGNQGHGYTF	TGTGCCAGCAGTGAACAGGGTAATCAAGGCCATGGCTACACCTTC
TRBV5-5	TRBJ2-3	15	-	-	CASSLSVEVTDTQYF	TGTGCCAGCAGCTTGTCAGTCGAAGTCACAGATACGCAGTATTTT
TRBV20-1	TRBJ1-1	11	-	-	CRAGQLGEAFF	TGCAGGGCCGGACAGCTTGGTGAAGCTTTCTTT
TRBV30	TRBJ2-3	12	once	-	CAWSVLTDTQYF	TGTGCCTGGAGTGTACTCACAGATACGCAGTATTTT
TRBV18	TRBJ2-5	16	-	-	CASSPRSGGLGETQYF	TGTGCCAGCTCACCACGATCCGGGGGGCTGGGGGAGACCCAGTACTTC
TRBV30	TRBJ2-5	16	-	TRBD2	CAWSRLAGLFEETQYF	TGTGCCTGGAGTCGCCTAGCGGGCCTCTTTGAGGAGACCCAGTACTTC
TRBV6-1	TRBJ2-7	15	large	-	CASSQDWTWGNEQYF	TGTGCCAGCAGCCAAGACTGGACCTGGGGCAACGAGCAGTACTTC
TRBV5-1	TRBJ1-1	13	-	-	CASSIQGNTEAFF	TGCGCCAGCAGCATACAGGGGAACACTGAAGCTTTCTTT
TRBV9	TRBJ2-1	16	-	-	CASSGGTSSSYNEQFF	TGTGCCAGCAGCGGTGGGACTTCGAGCTCCTACAATGAGCAGTTCTTC
TRBV4-2	TRBJ1-6	16	once	-	CASSQDPAGENSPLHF	TGTGCCAGCAGCCAAGATCCAGCAGGAGAGAATTCACCCCTCCACTTT
TRBV19	TRBJ2-3	14	-	TRBD2	CASTSIGGADTQYF	TGTGCCAGTACCTCCATCGGGGGGGCGGATACGCAGTATTTT
TRBV2	TRBJ2-5	14	-	TRBD1	CARQTGLTQETQYF	TGTGCCAGACAGACAGGGCTAACCCAAGAGACCCAGTACTTC
TRBV9	TRBJ2-2	15	-	-	CASSDSLDSRGELFF	TGTGCCAGCAGCGACTCACTGGACTCCCGCGGGGAGCTGTTTTTT
TRBV6-6	TRBJ1-5	14	-	-	CASSYGFSNQPQHF	TGTGCCAGCAGTTACGGTTTTAGCAATCAGCCCCAGCATTTT
TRBV30	TRBJ2-1	14	-	-	CAWMGRAPLNEQFF	TGTGCCTGGATGGGCAGGGCACCGCTCAATGAGCAGTTCTTC
TRBV6-1	TRBJ1-5	15	-	-	CASRNGAYSNQPQHF	TGTGCCAGCAGAAACGGGGCTTATAGCAATCAGCCCCAGCATTTT
TRBV11-3	TRBJ2-1	14	-	TRBD2	CASSTAGGEREQFF	TGTGCCAGCAGCACTGCGGGGGGGGAACGTGAGCAGTTCTTC
TRBV21-1	TRBJ1-6	15	-	-	CASSKGCRDNSPLHF	TGTGCCAGCAGCAAAGGTTGCAGGGATAATTCACCCCTCCACTTT
TRBV30	TRBJ2-2	15	-	-	CAWMRGKSNTGELFF	TGTGCCTGGATGCGTGGGAAGTCGAACACCGGGGAGCTGTTTTTT
TRBV5-1	TRBJ1-1	14	-	-	CASSLGAEGTEAFF	TGCGCCAGCAGCTTGGGAGCAGAGGGCACTGAAGCTTTCTTT
TRBV20-1	TRBJ1-1	11	-	-	CRADRNTEAFF	TGCAGGGCAGACAGGAACACTGAAGCTTTCTTT
TRBV19	TRBJ2-2	17	-	-	CASSALGGGRGTGELFF	TGTGCCAGTAGTGCCCTCGGGGGCGGCAGGGGGACCGGGGAGCTGTTTTTT
TRBV7-9	TRBJ1-3	13	-	-	CATSANSGNTIYF	TGTGCCACTTCGGCCAACTCTGGAAACACCATATATTTT
TRBV7-2	TRBJ2-5	14	-	TRBD2	CASSRGDQQETQYF	TGTGCCAGCAGCCGGGGGGATCAGCAAGAGACCCAGTACTTC
TRBV7-3	TRBJ2-7	15	-	TRBD1	CASSLTRGKSCEQYF	TGTGCCAGCAGCTTAACCAGGGGGAAGTCCTGCGAGCAGTACTTC
TRBV7-2	TRBJ1-5	15	-	-	CASSLGRGFRQPQHF	TGTGCCAGCAGCTTAGGTCGAGGGTTTCGGCAGCCCCAGCATTTT
TRBV28	TRBJ1-2	15	-	-	CASSLSPGQGDGYTF	TGTGCCAGCAGTTTATCGCCGGGGCAAGGGGATGGCTACACCTTC
TRBV11-2	TRBJ1-5	14	-	-	CASSATMGNQPQHF	TGTGCCAGCAGCGCAACTATGGGCAATCAGCCCCAGCATTTT
TRBV13	TRBJ1-1	15	-	TRBD1	CASSSGQGKNTEAFF	TGTGCCAGCAGCTCCGGACAGGGAAAGAACACTGAAGCTTTCTTT
TRBV29-1	TRBJ1-1	13	-	-	CSAYRAVNTEAFF	TGCAGCGCCTACCGGGCAGTTAACACTGAAGCTTTCTTT
TRBV10-3	TRBJ2-6	17	-	-	CAISELFGVSGANVLTF	TGTGCCATCAGTGAGTTGTTTGGGGTCTCTGGGGCCAACGTCCTGACTTTC
TRBV18	TRBJ1-1	14	-	-	CASSPGPSETEAFF	TGTGCCAGCTCACCCGGACCGTCCGAGACTGAAGCTTTCTTT
TRBV15	TRBJ1-1	17	once	-	CATSRDKRRDMNTEAFF	TGTGCCACCAGCAGAGATAAACGGCGGGATATGAACACTGAAGCTTTCTTT
TRBV7-9	TRBJ2-5	14	-	-	CASSFNGAGETQYF	TGTGCCAGCAGCTTCAACGGGGCCGGGGAGACCCAGTACTTC
TRBV13	TRBJ1-2	15	-	TRBD1	CASSRRQGAIDGYTF	TGTGCCAGCAGCCGTAGACAGGGGGCTATCGATGGCTACACCTTC
TRBV9	TRBJ1-2	15	-	-	CASSVADTGNYGYTF	TGTGCCAGCAGCGTAGCCGACACAGGTAACTATGGCTACACCTTC
TRBV6-4	TRBJ1-2	11	-	-	CASSGGGGYTF	TGTGCCAGCAGTGGGGGGGGAGGCTACACCTTC
TRBV20-1	TRBJ2-1	11	-	TRBD2	CSAGTSSRQFF	TGCAGTGCCGGGACTAGCAGTCGGCAGTTCTTC
TRBV9	TRBJ2-2	15	-	-	CASSVAPFTTGELFF	TGTGCCAGCAGCGTAGCTCCGTTCACAACCGGGGAGCTGTTTTTT
TRBV5-1	TRBJ1-1	17	-	-	CASSLGTGRGPNTEAFF	TGCGCCAGCAGCTTGGGGACGGGCCGGGGCCCGAACACTGAAGCTTTCTTT
TRBV10-3	TRBJ2-7	14	-	TRBD1	CAINSQGAEYEQYF	TGTGCCATCAATTCACAGGGGGCTGAATACGAGCAGTACTTC
TRBV7-8	TRBJ1-6	14	-	-	CASSSGGRRSPLHF	TGTGCCAGCAGCTCCGGGGGGCGCCGATCACCCCTCCACTTT
TRBV7-9	TRBJ2-1	15	-	TRBD2	CASGVLAGEYNEQFF	TGTGCCAGCGGAGTTTTAGCGGGGGAATACAATGAGCAGTTCTTC
TRBV2	TRBJ1-2	14	-	-	CASSEDSSIYGYTF	TGTGCCAGCAGTGAAGACAGCTCTATCTATGGCTACACCTTC
TRBV19	TRBJ1-1	11	once	-	CASEGRAEAFF	TGTGCCAGTGAGGGGAGGGCTGAAGCTTTCTTT
TRBV30	TRBJ1-1	15	once	-	CAWSVIPTLDTEAFF	TGTGCCTGGAGTGTAATCCCGACCCTCGACACTGAAGCTTTCTTT
TRBV6-6	TRBJ2-5	13	-	TRBD1	CASSSGQGAVQYF	TGTGCCAGCAGTTCTGGACAGGGGGCTGTTCAGTACTTC
TRBV2	TRBJ1-4	14	-	-	CASSAGRYNEKLFF	TGTGCCAGCAGTGCGGGACGGTATAATGAAAAACTGTTTTTT
TRBV11-2	TRBJ1-3	16	-	-	CASSLGVSSSGNTIYF	TGTGCCAGCAGCTTAGGGGTCAGTAGCTCTGGAAACACCATATATTTT
TRBV5-4	TRBJ2-5	14	-	-	CASSLQGSEETQYF	TGTGCCAGCAGCTTACAAGGGAGTGAGGAGACCCAGTACTTC